A selection of T cell receptor beta chains follows, all from one sample in a study of blood T cell repertoires in COVID-19. Sequencing used immunoSEQ multiplex PCR; TCRdb keeps in-frame clones, though not all of them. This sample has under 150,000 clones, with roughly 84% found just once. Sequencing was carried out using peripheral blood. The receptors were gathered from a man in his forties or fifties with acute or convalescent COVID-19. Both conserved end residues are part of each CDR3. Fields, in order: clone size, J gene, D gene, V gene, CDR3 protein, CDR3 DNA. A D gene is named only where the DNA matches it firmly. The size of a clone is reported for some rows only, either as once, few or many, or as a class for expanded clones.

. | TRBJ2-1 | TRBD1 | TRBV6-5 | CASSDRADNEQFF | TGTGCCAGCAGCGACAGGGCCGACAATGAGCAGTTCTTC
. | TRBJ2-7 | TRBD2 | TRBV5-1 | CASSLPGGGFSYEQYF | TGCGCCAGCAGCTTGCCCGGGGGAGGGTTCTCCTACGAGCAGTACTTC
once | TRBJ1-1 | . | TRBV5-4 | CASSHSIMNTEAFF | TGTGCCAGCAGCCACTCAATAATGAACACTGAAGCTTTCTTT
. | TRBJ1-5 | . | TRBV27 | CASSFAGVGNQPQHF | TGTGCCAGCAGTTTTGCGGGGGTCGGCAATCAGCCCCAGCATTTT
. | TRBJ1-4 | TRBD1 | TRBV29-1 | CSVQTGGGNEKLFF | TGCAGCGTTCAGACAGGGGGTGGTAATGAAAAACTGTTTTTT
. | TRBJ2-2 | . | TRBV7-6 | CASSLRIARGYTGELFF | TGTGCCAGCAGCTTACGAATCGCGCGGGGTTACACCGGGGAGCTGTTTTTT
. | TRBJ2-7 | . | TRBV9 | CASSVASSGEQYF | TGTGCCAGCAGCGTAGCTTCCTCGGGGGAGCAGTACTTC
. | TRBJ2-7 | TRBD2 | TRBV3-1/TRBV3-2 | CASSQVGGGYYEQYF | TGTGCCAGCAGCCAAGTTGGCGGGGGGTACTACGAGCAGTACTTC
. | TRBJ2-7 | TRBD1 | TRBV6-1 | CASSEPAGGASAYEQYF | TGTGCCAGCAGTGAGCCTGCAGGGGGCGCATCGGCCTACGAGCAGTACTTC
. | TRBJ1-3 | TRBD1 | TRBV10-3 | CAISEDRGRGNTIYF | TGTGCCATCAGTGAGGACAGGGGGCGAGGAAACACCATATATTTT
few | TRBJ2-3 | . | TRBV7-3 | CASSLTDWGDGVTGTDTQYF | TGTGCCAGCAGCTTAACCGATTGGGGCGACGGTGTTACAGGCACAGATACGCAGTATTTT
. | TRBJ2-5 | . | TRBV6-1 | CASSDRRIQGVETQYF | TGTGCCAGCAGTGACCGACGAATTCAGGGTGTAGAGACCCAGTACTTC
. | TRBJ2-7 | TRBD1 | TRBV5-8 | CASSATGYEQYF | TGTGCCAGCAGCGCGACAGGGTACGAGCAGTACTTC
. | TRBJ2-7 | . | TRBV5-3 | CARSQPTGHPTYEQYF | TGTGCCAGAAGCCAACCTACAGGGCATCCCACCTACGAGCAGTACTTC
. | TRBJ2-7 | . | TRBV7-9 | CASSLYPDKSSYEQYF | TGTGCCAGCAGCTTATACCCTGACAAGAGCTCCTACGAGCAGTACTTC
few | TRBJ2-7 | . | TRBV7-9 | CASSSEAEQYF | TGTGCCAGCAGCTCAGAGGCCGAGCAGTACTTC
once | TRBJ2-5 | . | TRBV27 | CASISPQETQYF | TGTGCCAGCATATCTCCCCAAGAGACCCAGTACTTC
. | TRBJ2-1 | TRBD2 | TRBV11-3 | CASSPRDSGGANEQFF | TGTGCCAGCAGCCCTCGAGATAGCGGGGGGGCAAATGAGCAGTTCTTC
. | TRBJ1-6 | . | TRBV27 | CASSRYATNNSPLHF | TGTGCCAGCAGTAGATACGCTACGAATAATTCACCCCTCCACTTT
. | TRBJ2-7 | . | TRBV6-2/TRBV6-3 | CASSWGRNYEQYF | TGTGCCAGCAGTTGGGGGAGGAACTACGAGCAGTACTTC
. | TRBJ1-1 | . | TRBV2 | CASSNPAGNTEAFF | TGTGCCAGCAGTAACCCCGCGGGGAACACTGAAGCTTTCTTT
once | TRBJ2-7 | . | TRBV4-2 | CASSQAVLYEQYF | TGTGCCAGCAGCCAAGCGGTGCTTTACGAGCAGTACTTC
. | TRBJ2-3 | . | TRBV6-4 | CASSDSVYTDTQYF | TGTGCCAGCAGTGACTCTGTATACACAGATACGCAGTATTTT
once | TRBJ1-2 | TRBD1 | TRBV4-3 | CASSQDLLRAGGYGYTF | TGCGCCAGCAGCCAAGATCTCCTGAGGGCAGGGGGCTATGGCTACACCTTC
. | TRBJ2-2 | . | TRBV5-1 | CASSLTVWGGHGELFF | TGCGCCAGCAGCTTGACGGTTTGGGGGGGCCACGGGGAGCTGTTTTTT
. | TRBJ2-7 | TRBD1 | TRBV7-2 | CASSLRKGGQGFPYEQYF | TGTGCCAGCAGCTTAAGAAAGGGGGGACAGGGGTTCCCCTACGAGCAGTACTTC
. | TRBJ1-1 | . | TRBV7-3 | CASSGQGATEAFF | TGTGCCAGCAGTGGTCAGGGCGCCACTGAAGCTTTCTTT
. | TRBJ2-7 | TRBD1 | TRBV10-1 | CASGPRGQDVGQYF | TGCGCCAGCGGGCCCCGGGGACAGGACGTAGGGCAGTACTTC
. | TRBJ2-1 | TRBD1 | TRBV5-1 | CASSSRNMVRRGLLGNEQFF | TGCGCCAGCAGCTCGAGGAATATGGTTCGCAGGGGGCTCCTCGGTAATGAGCAGTTCTTC
. | TRBJ2-3 | TRBD1 | TRBV5-1 | CASSRTGRDTDTQYF | TGCGCCAGCAGCAGGACAGGGCGGGACACAGATACGCAGTATTTT
. | TRBJ2-7 | TRBD1 | TRBV4-1 | CASSQATGQGSRGSSYEQYF | TGCGCCAGCAGCCAAGCCACCGGACAGGGGTCCCGGGGGTCCTCCTACGAGCAGTACTTC
. | TRBJ2-2 | TRBD1 | TRBV7-3 | CASSPQGALSTGELFF | TGTGCCAGCAGCCCTCAGGGGGCGCTGAGCACCGGGGAGCTGTTTTTT
. | TRBJ2-3 | TRBD2 | TRBV7-3 | CASSKTSGGADTQYF | TGTGCCAGCAGCAAGACTAGCGGGGGGGCAGATACGCAGTATTTT
. | TRBJ2-2 | . | TRBV12-3/TRBV12-4 | CASEPDTGELFF | TGTGCCAGCGAGCCCGACACCGGGGAGCTGTTTTTT
. | TRBJ2-1 | . | TRBV19 | CATARVNNEQFF | TGTGCCACGGCCAGGGTTAACAATGAGCAGTTCTTC
. | TRBJ2-1 | . | TRBV5-1 | CASSLETGSNEQFF | TGCGCCAGCAGCTTGGAAACAGGGAGCAATGAGCAGTTCTTC
. | TRBJ2-7 | . | TRBV4-3 | CASSPQGTPPIYEQYF | TGCGCCAGCAGCCCACAAGGGACACCACCGATCTACGAGCAGTACTTC
once | TRBJ2-5 | TRBD1 | TRBV7-8 | CASSLLRGYRETQYF | TGTGCCAGCAGCTTACTCAGGGGGTATCGGGAGACCCAGTACTTC
. | TRBJ1-2 | . | TRBV6-1 | CASSESQGRYTF | TGTGCCAGCAGTGAATCCCAGGGTCGCTACACCTTC
. | TRBJ2-7 | . | TRBV3-1/TRBV3-2 | CASSQTNEQYF | TGTGCCAGCAGCCAAACAAACGAGCAGTACTTC
. | TRBJ1-1 | . | TRBV29-1 | CSVEWGGTEAFF | TGCAGCGTTGAATGGGGGGGCACTGAAGCTTTCTTT